The 27 T cell receptor beta chains below come from one sample, sequenced in a study of control samples from healthy donors and cancer patients (TCRdb year 2020). Receptor libraries were prepared by the immunoSEQ multiplex PCR assay. Not all clones reach the TCRdb copy of this immuneACCESS table, which keeps in-frame sequences only. Checked studies attribute under half of the gap to unresolved V genes and leave the rest unexplained. The sample contains 150,000 to 180,000 clones, around 96% of them found a single time. The biggest ten clones account for about 5.2% of the sample. The source material was blood. The source of these receptors is a man aged 35-49 years in good health.

The chain carries TRBV9 and TRBJ1-4; TRBD1 might be the D (5 bases). Trimming left V 0 bases short and J 4 bases short, with 13 bases between. Germline V gives CDR1 SGDLS, CDR2 YYNGEE. CDR3 size: 16 residues. The CDR3 region is CASSVDARDLNEKLFF. CDR3 DNA: TGTGCCAGCAGCGTAGATGCCAGGGACCTTAATGAAAAACTGTTTTTT. Looking up the rest from reference TRBV9 and TRBJ1-4 gives the full variable domain: DSGVTQTPKHLITATGQRVTLRCSPRSGDLSVYWYQQSLDQGLQFLIQYYNGEERAKGNILERFSAQQFPDLHSELNLSSLELGDSALYFCASSVDARDLNEKLFFGSGTQLSVL.

The rearrangement links TRBV2 to TRBJ2-7; 14 bases align to TRBD2. CDR1 is SNHLY, CDR2 FYNNEI, per germline. The CDR3 sequence is 15 residues long. V dropped 5 bases and J dropped 5; count of bases not matched to a gene: 5. CDR3 in amino acids: CASSRRLAGGNEQYF. The CDR3 nucleotides are TGTGCCAGCAGTCGCAGACTAGCGGGGGGGAACGAGCAGTACTTC. The whole variable domain, filled in from reference TRBV2 and TRBJ2-7, reads EPEVTQTPSHQVTQMGQEVILRCVPISNHLYFYWYRQILGQKVEFLVSFYNNEISEKSEIFDDQFSVERPDGSNFTLKIRSTKLEDSAMYFCASSRRLAGGNEQYFGPGTRLTVT.

The rearrangement links TRBV3-1 (or the pseudogene TRBV3-2) to TRBJ2-3; 14 nucleotides match TRBD2. The CDR3 is 18 amino acids. Germline assignment: CDR1 LGHDT and CDR2 YNNKEL (reference sequence). J lost 2 bases, V lost 3 bases, and 7 bases had no gene match. CDR3 loop: CASSHLTSGGEYTDTQYF. In DNA, the CDR3 is TGTGCCAGCAGCCACCTGACTAGCGGGGGGGAATACACAGATACGCAGTATTTT.

The genes are TRBV4-1 and TRBJ2-1; 12 bases agree with TRBD2. In germline, CDR1 is MGHRA, CDR2 YSYEKL. The V segment lost 4 bases and the J segment 6 bases; nucleotides outside the gene matches: 4. This CDR3 contains 15 residues. Written as DNA, the CDR3 is TGCGCCAGCAGCCCGACTAGCGGGGGAATCAATGAGCAGTTCTTC. Its protein is CASSPTSGGINEQFF.

This chain joins TRBV19 and TRBJ2-1, with 10 bases lining up with TRBD2. The CDR3 runs to 15 residues. V trimming: 3 bases; J trimming: 4 bases; junction bases outside the gene matches: 3. Germline CDR1 reads LNHDA; CDR2 reads SQIVND (reference sequence). This chain's CDR3 is CASSIAAGGYNEQFF. Written as DNA, the CDR3 is TGTGCCAGTAGTATTGCAGCGGGGGGGTACAATGAGCAGTTCTTC.

This rearrangement joins TRBV5-1 to TRBJ1-2; TRBD1 agrees at 7 bases. V was clipped by 4 bases and J by 3 bases; unmatched bases: 6. Per germline, CDR1 SGHRS and CDR2 YFSETQ. This CDR3 has 14 residues. CDR3 region: CASSEGAGDYGYTF. The CDR3 DNA sequence: TGCGCCAGCAGCGAGGGGGCGGGTGACTATGGCTACACCTTC.

The rearrangement links TRBV3-1 (or the pseudogene TRBV3-2) to TRBJ1-6; TRBD1 matches 7 bases. Germline V gene data show CDR1 as LGHDT and CDR2 as YNNKEL (reference sequence). The CDR3 has 16 residues. With V trimmed by 1 base and J by 5 bases, 5 bases remained unmatched. The CDR3 DNA is TGTGCCAGCAGCCAAGTTCCCGGGACAGATAATTCACCCCTCCACTTT. The encoded protein is CASSQVPGTDNSPLHF.

The chain uses TRBV3-1 (or the pseudogene TRBV3-2) and TRBJ1-5; D unresolved. The CDR3 runs to 17 residues. V was pared by 1 base and J by 1 base, with 14 bases between. Germline V gives CDR1 LGHDT, CDR2 YNNKEL (reference sequence). CDR3 DNA: TGTGCCAGCAGCCAAGCTGAGGTCCTCACAAGCAATCAGCCCCAGCATTTT. Translating it yields CASSQAEVLTSNQPQHF.

Concerning this clone itself: This sample also contains other DNA sequences that code for the same CDR3. The CDR3 protein is CASSEAIGQGLNTEAFF. DNA for the CDR3: TGTGCCAGCAGTGAAGCAATTGGACAGGGTTTGAACACTGAAGCTTTCTTT. This chain links TRBV6-1 with TRBJ1-1; TRBD1 matches 8 bases. V shed 0 bases and J 0 bases; nucleotides not matched to a gene: 6. The CDR3 is 17 amino acids. Germline loops: CDR1 MNHNS, CDR2 SASEGT.

The V gene is TRBV5-1, the J gene TRBJ2-1, with 8 bases aligning to TRBD2. Germline trimming cut 0 bases from V and 9 bases from J; bases unmatched to any gene: 11. Germline CDR1 SGHRS, CDR2 YFSETQ. The CDR3 is 16 residues long. The chain's CDR3 is CASSLAPGGADGEQFF. The CDR3 coding sequence is TGCGCCAGCAGCTTGGCCCCGGGGGGGGCGGATGGTGAGCAGTTCTTC.

The chain has TRBV10-2 and TRBJ2-3, with TRBD2 matching 7 bases. Trimming took 2 bases from V and 0 from J; bases not matched to a gene: 11. The CDR3 sequence is 18 residues long. Germline CDR1 WSHSY, CDR2 SAAADI. Here the CDR3 reads CASSEDYGGSPSTDTQYF. In DNA form, the CDR3 reads TGCGCCAGCAGTGAGGACTACGGGGGGAGCCCTAGCACAGATACGCAGTATTTT.

The CDR3 loop reads CASTLGGAGGNTIYF. DNA of the CDR3: TGTGCCAGCACCCTAGGGGGGGCTGGTGGAAACACCATATATTTT. The rearrangement joins TRBV28 to TRBJ1-3, with D perhaps matching TRBD1 (6 bases). The CDR3 totals 15 residues. V lost 7 bases to trimming and J lost 3 bases, with 16 bases between them. Germline V gives CDR1 MDHEN, CDR2 SYDVKM. Full variable domain (remainder filled in from reference TRBV28 and TRBJ1-3): DVKVTQSSRYLVKRTGEKVFLECVQDMDHENMFWYRQDPGLGLRLIYFSYDVKMKEKGDIPEGYSVSREKKERFSLILESASTNQTSMYLCASTLGGAGGNTIYFGEGSWLTVV.

The J gene is TRBJ1-1, the V gene TRBV9; D is possibly TRBD1 (6 bases). Trimming shortened V by 7 bases and J by 5 bases, and 18 bases separated the two germline ends. Germline assignment: CDR1 SGDLS and CDR2 YYNGEE. The CDR3 runs 14 residues. The CDR3 DNA reads TGTGCCAGCGGTGCCGGGACATGGGGGACTGAAGCTTTCTTT. This sequence encodes CASGAGTWGTEAFF.

The rearrangement links TRBV5-5 to TRBJ2-3; D gene uncertain. The length of the CDR3 is 14 residues. With 0 bases removed from V and 0 bases from J, the gap between germline ends came to 5 bases. The germline V gene encodes CDR1 SGHKS and CDR2 YYEKEE (reference sequence). The CDR3 DNA reads as TGTGCCAGCAGCTTGGTGGTTAGCACAGATACGCAGTATTTT. This gives the protein CASSLVVSTDTQYF.

The rearrangement links TRBV1 to TRBJ2-7; TRBD2, the table's D call, lacks a check against the DNA. TRBV1 has pseudogene status. The CDR3 consists of 12 residues. CDR3 DNA sequence: TGCACCAGCAGCCAACCTCCGGTCGAGCAGTACTTC. Encoded protein: CTSSQPPVEQYF.

In nucleotides, the CDR3 is TGTGCCAGCAGTTTAGGTGGCTCCTACGAGCAGTACTTC. Translation: CASSLGGSYEQYF. The chain recombines TRBV6-2 or TRBV6-3 with TRBJ2-7; no clear D. V lost 4 bases and J 0 bases, leaving 7 bases between the germline ends. CDR1 and CDR2 from the germline V gene are MNHEY and SVGEGT. CDR3 length: 13 amino acids.

This chain links TRBV11-2 with TRBJ2-7; D is perhaps TRBD1 or TRBD2 (5 bases each). Germline CDR1 reads SGHAT; CDR2 reads FQNNGV. The V end lost 3 bases, the J end lost 2 bases, and 11 bases lay between the germline ends. There are 14 residues in the CDR3. The chain's CDR3 is CASSLPQGAYEQYF. In DNA, the CDR3 is TGTGCCAGCAGCTTGCCCCAGGGAGCCTACGAGCAGTACTTC.

This clone came up once. The chain carries TRBV4-2 and TRBJ2-2; TRBD2 might be the D (6 bases). CDR1 LGHNA and CDR2 YNFKEQ come from the germline V gene. The length of the CDR3 is 17 residues. CDR3 coding DNA: TGTCCCACCACCCAAAAACCCGGGACTCTGAACACCGGGGAGCTGTTTTTT. This gives the protein CPTTQKPGTLNTGELFF.

The CDR3 spells CASSEADRGYTEAFF. CDR3 nucleotides: TGCGCCAGCAGTGAAGCCGACAGGGGTTACACTGAAGCTTTCTTT. This chain connects TRBV10-2 to TRBJ1-1; 8 bases are a match to TRBD1. Per germline, CDR1 WSHSY and CDR2 SAAADI. V shed 3 bases, J shed 3 bases, and the junction held 6 bases outside the gene matches. The CDR3 has 15 residues.

This clone was counted a single time. The chain is built from TRBV5-4 and TRBJ2-2; 8 bases are a match to TRBD1. The CDR3 covers 16 residues. Germline CDR1 is SGHNT and CDR2 is YYREEE (reference sequence). Trimming cost V 4 bases and J 4 bases; bases outside gene matches: 9. The chain's CDR3 is CASSPARQGSTGELFF. The CDR3 DNA follows: TGTGCCAGCAGCCCCGCCAGACAGGGGTCCACCGGGGAGCTGTTTTTT.

The rearrangement links TRBV2 to TRBJ2-7, with D maybe TRBD1 (5 bases). V was trimmed by 4 bases and J by 4 bases, leaving 26 bases between them. The CDR3 is made up of 18 amino acids. Germline V CDR1 and CDR2: SNHLY, FYNNEI. The CDR3 sequence is CASSANRGGRAALYEQYF. Here the CDR3 DNA reads TGTGCCAGCAGTGCCAATAGAGGTGGCAGGGCGGCTTTATACGAGCAGTACTTC.

The chain links TRBV4-2 to TRBJ1-5; no firm D call. The CDR3 is 15 residues long. Germline CDR1 and CDR2: LGHNA and YNFKEQ. V was shortened by 0 bases and J by 4 bases, with 10 bases between the two germline ends. The chain's CDR3 is CASSQEWRTNQPQHF. As DNA, the CDR3 is TGTGCCAGCAGCCAAGAGTGGCGGACGAATCAGCCCCAGCATTTT.

In its sample, this clone was seen once. The chain is built from TRBV12-5 and TRBJ2-7; 11 bases line up with TRBD1. Germline-derived CDR1 and CDR2 are LGHNT and FRNRAP. The CDR3 runs to 14 residues. V dropped 5 bases and J dropped 6; count of bases not matched to a gene: 6. CDR3 coding DNA: TGTGCTAGTGGTCGGACAGGGGGCGGTTTCGAGCAGTACTTC. It codes for CASGRTGGGFEQYF. Filled out from reference TRBV12-5 and TRBJ2-7, the complete variable domain reads DARVTQTPRHKVTEMGQEVTMRCQPILGHNTVFWYRQTMMQGLELLAYFRNRAPLDDSGMPKDRFSAEMPDATLATLKIQPSEPRDSAVYFCASGRTGGGFEQYFGPGTRLTVT.

The V and J genes are TRBV19 and TRBJ1-2; tentatively, D is TRBD1 (5 bases). Germline V CDR1 and CDR2: LNHDA, SQIVND (reference sequence). V was shortened by 5 bases and J by 3 bases, with 13 bases between the two germline ends. The CDR3 totals 14 residues. Here the CDR3 DNA reads TGTGCCAGTAGTGCACGGGACGGCTACTATGGCTACACCTTC. Amino acid sequence: CASSARDGYYGYTF.

The chain couples TRBV15 to TRBJ1-5; D gene ambiguous. The CDR3 contains 14 residues. V was cut by 0 bases and J by 2 bases, with 5 bases left in between. Germline V gene data show CDR1 as LNHNV and CDR2 as YYDKDF (reference sequence). The CDR3 protein is CATSRDLGNQPQHF. The CDR3 bases are TGTGCCACCAGCAGAGATTTGGGCAATCAGCCCCAGCATTTT.

The V and J genes are TRBV5-4 and TRBJ1-6; TRBD1 matches at 8 bases. The J segment lost 4 bases and the V segment lost 0 bases, leaving 6 bases of the junction unmatched. This CDR3 contains 17 residues. CDR1 is SGHNT and CDR2 is YYREEE in the germline V gene (reference sequence). The chain's CDR3 is CASSLAQGASYNSPLHF. In DNA form, the CDR3 reads TGTGCCAGCAGCTTGGCCCAGGGGGCCAGTTATAATTCACCCCTCCACTTT.

J is TRBJ1-4 and V is TRBV2; D is uncertain. The V end was cut by 3 bases, the J end by 8 bases, with 13 bases between. This CDR3 has 14 residues. Germline CDR1 reads SNHLY; CDR2 reads FYNNEI. CDR3 in DNA: TGTGCCAGCAGTGATTCTCTGTCTTTGGAAAAACTGTTTTTT. Translation gives CASSDSLSLEKLFF.